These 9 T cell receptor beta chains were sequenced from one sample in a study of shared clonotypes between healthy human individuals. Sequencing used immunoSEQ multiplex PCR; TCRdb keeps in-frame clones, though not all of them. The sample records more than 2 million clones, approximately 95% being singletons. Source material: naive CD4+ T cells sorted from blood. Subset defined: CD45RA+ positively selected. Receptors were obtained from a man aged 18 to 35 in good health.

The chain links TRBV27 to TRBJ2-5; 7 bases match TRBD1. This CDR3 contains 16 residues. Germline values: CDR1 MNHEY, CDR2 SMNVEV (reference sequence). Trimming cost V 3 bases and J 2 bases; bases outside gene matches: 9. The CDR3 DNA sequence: TGTGCCAGCAGTTTGCACCCAGGACAGGCACAAGAGACCCAGTACTTC. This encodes CASSLHPGQAQETQYF.

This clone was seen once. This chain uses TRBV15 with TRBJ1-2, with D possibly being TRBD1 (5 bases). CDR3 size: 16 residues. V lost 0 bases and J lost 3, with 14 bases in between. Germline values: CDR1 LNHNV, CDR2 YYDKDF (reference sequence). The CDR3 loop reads CATSRDGARSDYGYTF. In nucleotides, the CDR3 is TGTGCCACCAGCAGAGATGGGGCCCGGAGCGACTATGGCTACACCTTC. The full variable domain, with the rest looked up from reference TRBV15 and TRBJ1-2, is DAMVIQNPRYQVTQFGKPVTLSCSQTLNHNVMYWYQQKSSQAPKLLFHYYDKDFNNEADTPDNFQSRRPNTSFCFLDIRSPGLGDTAMYLCATSRDGARSDYGYTFGSGTRLTVV.

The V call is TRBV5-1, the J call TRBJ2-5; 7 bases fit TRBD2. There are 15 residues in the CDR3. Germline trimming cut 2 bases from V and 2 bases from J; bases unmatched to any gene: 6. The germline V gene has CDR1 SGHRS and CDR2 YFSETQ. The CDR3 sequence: CASSFGAGPQETQYF. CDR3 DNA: TGCGCCAGCAGCTTCGGAGCGGGGCCACAAGAGACCCAGTACTTC.

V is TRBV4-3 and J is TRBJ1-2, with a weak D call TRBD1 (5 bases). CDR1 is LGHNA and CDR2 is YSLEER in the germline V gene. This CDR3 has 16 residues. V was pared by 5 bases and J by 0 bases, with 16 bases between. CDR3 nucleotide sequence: TGCGCCAGCAGCGAACAGATAGGGGCAGCTAACTATGGCTACACCTTC. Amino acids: CASSEQIGAANYGYTF.

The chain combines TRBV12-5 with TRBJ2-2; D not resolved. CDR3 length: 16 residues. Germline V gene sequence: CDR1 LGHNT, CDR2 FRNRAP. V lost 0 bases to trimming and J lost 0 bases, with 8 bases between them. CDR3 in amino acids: CASGLVQTANTGELFF. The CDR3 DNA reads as TGTGCTAGTGGTTTGGTACAGACCGCGAACACCGGGGAGCTGTTTTTT.

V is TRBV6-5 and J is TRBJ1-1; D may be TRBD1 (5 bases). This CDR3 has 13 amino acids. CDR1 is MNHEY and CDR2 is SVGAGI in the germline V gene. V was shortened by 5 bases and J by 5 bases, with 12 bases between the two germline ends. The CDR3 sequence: CASSPRGETEAFF. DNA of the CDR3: TGTGCCAGCAGTCCCCGGGGGGAGACTGAAGCTTTCTTT.

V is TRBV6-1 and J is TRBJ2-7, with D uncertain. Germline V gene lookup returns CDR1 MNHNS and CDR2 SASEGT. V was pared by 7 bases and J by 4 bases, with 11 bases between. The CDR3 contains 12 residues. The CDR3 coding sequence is TGTGCCAGCACTGAGGACCGGTACGAGCAGTACTTC. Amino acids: CASTEDRYEQYF.

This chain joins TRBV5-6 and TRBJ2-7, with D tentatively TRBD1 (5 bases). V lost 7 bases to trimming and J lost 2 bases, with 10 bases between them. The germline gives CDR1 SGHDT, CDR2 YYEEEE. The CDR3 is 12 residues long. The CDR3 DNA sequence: TGTGCCAGCCAGTCAGGGCCCTACGAGCAGTACTTC. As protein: CASQSGPYEQYF.

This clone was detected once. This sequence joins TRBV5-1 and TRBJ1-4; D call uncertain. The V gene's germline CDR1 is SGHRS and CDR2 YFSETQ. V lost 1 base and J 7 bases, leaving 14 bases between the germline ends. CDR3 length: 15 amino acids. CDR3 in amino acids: CASSLTGGMGEKLFF. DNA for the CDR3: TGCGCCAGCAGCTTGACGGGAGGCATGGGTGAAAAACTGTTTTTT.